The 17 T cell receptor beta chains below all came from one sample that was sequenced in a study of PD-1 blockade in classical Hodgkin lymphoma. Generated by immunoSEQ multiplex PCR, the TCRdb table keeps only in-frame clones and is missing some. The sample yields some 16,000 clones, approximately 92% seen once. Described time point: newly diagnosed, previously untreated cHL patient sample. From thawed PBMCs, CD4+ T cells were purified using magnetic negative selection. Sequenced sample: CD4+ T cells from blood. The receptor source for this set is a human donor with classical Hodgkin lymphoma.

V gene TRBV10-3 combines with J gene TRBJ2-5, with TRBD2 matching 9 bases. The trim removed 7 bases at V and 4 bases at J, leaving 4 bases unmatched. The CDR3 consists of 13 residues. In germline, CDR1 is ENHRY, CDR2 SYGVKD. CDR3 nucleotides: TGTGCCATCACCCCGCGGGAGGGAGAGACCCAGTACTTC. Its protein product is CAITPREGETQYF.

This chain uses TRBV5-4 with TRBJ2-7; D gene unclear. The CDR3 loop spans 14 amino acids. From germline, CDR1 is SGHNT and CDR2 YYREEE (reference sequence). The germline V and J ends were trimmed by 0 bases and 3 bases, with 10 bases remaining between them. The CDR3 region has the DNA TGTGCCAGCAGCTTGGGCAGAACCAACTACGAGCAGTACTTC. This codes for CASSLGRTNYEQYF.

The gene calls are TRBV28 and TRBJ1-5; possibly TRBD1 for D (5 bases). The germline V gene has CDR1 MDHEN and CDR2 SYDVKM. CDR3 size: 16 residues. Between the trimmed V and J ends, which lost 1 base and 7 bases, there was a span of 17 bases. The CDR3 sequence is CASSLLPGPFRQPQHF. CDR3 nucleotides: TGTGCCAGCAGTTTATTACCGGGACCATTTCGGCAGCCCCAGCATTTT.

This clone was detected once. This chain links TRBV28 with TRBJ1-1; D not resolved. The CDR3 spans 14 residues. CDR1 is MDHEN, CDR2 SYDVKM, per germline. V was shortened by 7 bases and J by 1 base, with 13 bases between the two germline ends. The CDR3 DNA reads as TGTGCCAGCAAATACAACCCCACGAACACTGAAGCTTTCTTT. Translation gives CASKYNPTNTEAFF.

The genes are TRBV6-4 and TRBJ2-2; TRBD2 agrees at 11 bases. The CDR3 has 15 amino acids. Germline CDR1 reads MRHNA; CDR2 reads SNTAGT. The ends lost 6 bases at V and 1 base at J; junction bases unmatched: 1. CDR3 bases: TGTGCCAGCAGCGGGACTAGCGGGAACACCGGGGAGCTGTTTTTT. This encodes CASSGTSGNTGELFF.

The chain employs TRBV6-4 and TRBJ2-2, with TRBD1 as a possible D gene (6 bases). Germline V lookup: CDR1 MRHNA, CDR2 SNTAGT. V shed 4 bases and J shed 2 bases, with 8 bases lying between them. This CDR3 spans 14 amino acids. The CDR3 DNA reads TGTGCCAGCAGTGGACAGGCTAACACCGGGGAGCTGTTTTTT. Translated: CASSGQANTGELFF.

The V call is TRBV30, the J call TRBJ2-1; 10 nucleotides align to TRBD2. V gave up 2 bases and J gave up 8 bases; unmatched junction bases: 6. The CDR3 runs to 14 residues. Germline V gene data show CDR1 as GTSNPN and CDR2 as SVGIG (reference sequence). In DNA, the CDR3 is TGTGCCTGGAGTTGGCTAGCGGGAGCATATGAGCAGTTCTTC. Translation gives CAWSWLAGAYEQFF.

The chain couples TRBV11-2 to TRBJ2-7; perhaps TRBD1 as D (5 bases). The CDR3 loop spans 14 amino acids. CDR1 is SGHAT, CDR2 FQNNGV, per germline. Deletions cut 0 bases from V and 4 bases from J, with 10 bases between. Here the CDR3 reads CASSLDPTAYEQYF. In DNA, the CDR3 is TGTGCCAGCAGCTTAGACCCGACAGCATACGAGCAGTACTTC.

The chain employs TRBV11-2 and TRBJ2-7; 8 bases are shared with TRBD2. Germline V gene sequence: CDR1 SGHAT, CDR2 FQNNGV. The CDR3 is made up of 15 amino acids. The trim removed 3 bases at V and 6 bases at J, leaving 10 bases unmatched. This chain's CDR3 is CASSFPAGVRGEQYF. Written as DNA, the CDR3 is TGTGCCAGCAGCTTCCCAGCGGGAGTTCGGGGCGAGCAGTACTTC.

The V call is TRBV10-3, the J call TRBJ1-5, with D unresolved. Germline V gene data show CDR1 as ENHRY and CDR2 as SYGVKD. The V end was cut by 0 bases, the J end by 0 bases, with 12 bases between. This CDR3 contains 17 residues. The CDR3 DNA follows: TGTGCCATCAGTGAGTCGACGGTTATGGCTAGCAATCAGCCCCAGCATTTT. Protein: CAISESTVMASNQPQHF.

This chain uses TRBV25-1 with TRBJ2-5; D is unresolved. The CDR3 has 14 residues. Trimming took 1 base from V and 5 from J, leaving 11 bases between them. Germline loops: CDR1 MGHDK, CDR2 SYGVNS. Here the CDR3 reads CASSESGQLETQYF. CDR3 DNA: TGTGCCAGCAGTGAATCTGGCCAACTGGAGACCCAGTACTTC.

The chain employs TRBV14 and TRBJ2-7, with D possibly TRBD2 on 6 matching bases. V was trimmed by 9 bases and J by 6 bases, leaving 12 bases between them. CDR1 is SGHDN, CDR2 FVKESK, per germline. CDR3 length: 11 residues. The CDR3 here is CASSLAREQYF. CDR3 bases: TGTGCCAGTTCACTAGCCCGCGAGCAGTACTTC.

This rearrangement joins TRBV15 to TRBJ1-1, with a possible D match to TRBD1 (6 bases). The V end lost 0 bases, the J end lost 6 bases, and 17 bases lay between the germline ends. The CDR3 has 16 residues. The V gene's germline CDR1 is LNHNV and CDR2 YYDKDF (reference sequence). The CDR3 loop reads CATSREAGARTAEAFF. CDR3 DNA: TGTGCCACCAGCAGAGAGGCAGGGGCCCGGACCGCTGAAGCTTTCTTT.

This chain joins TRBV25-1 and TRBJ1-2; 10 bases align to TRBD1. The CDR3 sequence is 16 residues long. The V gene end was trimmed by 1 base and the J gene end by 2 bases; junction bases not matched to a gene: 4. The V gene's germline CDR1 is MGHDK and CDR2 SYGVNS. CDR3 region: CASSEFGTGENYGYTF. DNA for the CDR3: TGTGCCAGCAGTGAATTTGGGACAGGGGAGAACTATGGCTACACCTTC.

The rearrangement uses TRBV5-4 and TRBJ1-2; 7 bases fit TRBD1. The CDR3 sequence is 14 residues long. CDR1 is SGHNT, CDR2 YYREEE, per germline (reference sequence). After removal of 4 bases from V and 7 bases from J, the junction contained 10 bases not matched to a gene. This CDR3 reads CASSHPLTGAGYTF. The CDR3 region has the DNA TGTGCCAGCAGCCATCCTCTTACAGGGGCTGGCTACACCTTC.

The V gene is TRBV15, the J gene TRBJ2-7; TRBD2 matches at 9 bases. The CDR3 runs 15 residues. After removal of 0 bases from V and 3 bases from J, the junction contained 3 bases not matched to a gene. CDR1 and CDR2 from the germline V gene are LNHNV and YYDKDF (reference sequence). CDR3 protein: CATSRDVAGVYEQYF. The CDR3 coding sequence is TGTGCCACCAGCAGAGATGTAGCGGGAGTCTACGAGCAGTACTTC. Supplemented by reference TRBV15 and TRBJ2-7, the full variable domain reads DAMVIQNPRYQVTQFGKPVTLSCSQTLNHNVMYWYQQKSSQAPKLLFHYYDKDFNNEADTPDNFQSRRPNTSFCFLDIRSPGLGDTAMYLCATSRDVAGVYEQYFGPGTRLTVT.

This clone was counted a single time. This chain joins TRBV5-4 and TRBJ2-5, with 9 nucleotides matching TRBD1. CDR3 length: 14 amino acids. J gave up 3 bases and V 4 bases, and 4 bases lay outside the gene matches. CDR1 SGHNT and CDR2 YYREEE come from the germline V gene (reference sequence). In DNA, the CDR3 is TGTGCCAGCAGCCGGGGACAGGGAGAAGAGACCCAGTACTTC. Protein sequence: CASSRGQGEETQYF.